These T cell receptor beta chains were read from a single sample in a study of blood T cell repertoires in COVID-19. Clones were sequenced by immunoSEQ multiplex PCR, and TCRdb holds only the in-frame ones, with some missing. The sample contains around 120,000 clones, around nine tenths of which appear only once. The sequenced material came from peripheral blood. Receptors were obtained from a human donor in a cohort sampled during active COVID-19. Both conserved end residues are part of each CDR3. A D gene is named only where the DNA matches it firmly. A row's size may be missing; if present it is once, few, many or a size class.

>NA|TRBJ2-1|TRBD2|TRBV29-1
TGCAGCGTAGGAATAGGTAGCGGGGGATACAATGAGCAGTTCTTC
CSVGIGSGGYNEQFF
>NA|TRBJ2-1|TRBD2|TRBV28
TGTGCCAGCAGTACGGAGGGACTAGCGGGGTACAATGAGCAGTTCTTC
CASSTEGLAGYNEQFF
>NA|TRBJ2-3|NA|TRBV18
TGTGCCAGCTCACCTTATGGGGGACAAGATACGCAGTATTTT
CASSPYGGQDTQYF
>NA|TRBJ2-7|NA|TRBV6-5
TGTGCCAGCAGTTACACCGGGACAAGGCCCTACGAGCAGTACTTC
CASSYTGTRPYEQYF
>NA|TRBJ2-3|TRBD2|TRBV24-1
TGTGCCACCAGTGATCACTCTAGCGGGAGGACAGATACGCAGTATTTT
CATSDHSSGRTDTQYF
>NA|TRBJ2-5|TRBD2|TRBV7-7
TGTGCTAGCAGCTTAAGACTAGCGGGAGATGAGACCCAGTACTTC
CASSLRLAGDETQYF
>NA|TRBJ2-3|TRBD1|TRBV6-6
TGTGCCAGCAGTTACGAGGGGGCCGGTGTGGATACGCAGTATTTT
CASSYEGAGVDTQYF
>NA|TRBJ1-1|TRBD1|TRBV4-1
TGCGCCAGCAGCCCCGGGACAGCGAACACTGAAGCTTTCTTT
CASSPGTANTEAFF
>NA|TRBJ2-6|NA|TRBV28
TGTGCCAGCAGTTTAGGGGCTTCCAGGTGGAGCTCTGGGGCCAACGTCCTGACTTTC
CASSLGASRWSSGANVLTF
>NA|TRBJ2-1|TRBD2|TRBV10-1
TGCGCCAACAAGGGACTAGCGGGATGTGATGAGCAGTTCTTC
CANKGLAGCDEQFF
>NA|TRBJ1-6|NA|TRBV2
TGTGCCAGCAGTGAAATTCAGGGTGGGGATTCACCCCTCCACTTT
CASSEIQGGDSPLHF
>NA|TRBJ2-7|NA|TRBV11-1
TGTGCCAGCAGCTTCGGTCCCACCTACGAGCAGTACTTC
CASSFGPTYEQYF
>NA|TRBJ2-2|TRBD1|TRBV2
TGTGCCAGCTTAGCACAGGGGGGCACCGGGGAGCTGTTTTTT
CASLAQGGTGELFF
>NA|TRBJ2-7|NA|TRBV6-6
TGTGCCAGCAGTTACGCTGAGTCCTACGAGCAGTACTTC
CASSYAESYEQYF
>NA|TRBJ2-1|TRBD1|TRBV12-3/TRBV12-4
TGTGCCAGCAGTGTACCCGGGACAGGGCAGTTCTTC
CASSVPGTGQFF
>NA|TRBJ1-1|NA|TRBV11-3
TGTGCCAGCAGCTCCTCGGGGAACACTGAAGCTTTCTTT
CASSSSGNTEAFF
>NA|TRBJ1-2|NA|TRBV6-7
TGTGCCAGCAGGTTACGGGTCCTCTATGGCTACACCTTC
CASRLRVLYGYTF
>NA|TRBJ2-7|NA|TRBV18
TGTGCCAGCTCGCCTACAGCCGCCTACGAGCAGTACTTC
CASSPTAAYEQYF
>NA|TRBJ1-5|TRBD1|TRBV28
TGTGCCAGCAGTTTAGGAGGGGGAACAGGGGGCGGTCAGCCCCAGCATTTT
CASSLGGGTGGGQPQHF
>once|TRBJ1-1|TRBD1|TRBV5-1
TGCGCCAGCAGCTGGACAGGGGTCGGGAACACTGAAGCTTTCTTT
CASSWTGVGNTEAFF
>NA|TRBJ1-2|NA|TRBV28
TGTGCCAGCAGTCCGAACAGGTCCTCCTATGGCTACACCTTC
CASSPNRSSYGYTF
>NA|TRBJ2-6|NA|TRBV21-1
TGTGCCAGCAGCAAAGAATTAGCTCTTATAGAGGGATTGGCTGGGGCCAACGTCCTGACTTTC
CASSKELALIEGLAGANVLTF
>NA|TRBJ2-7|NA|TRBV12-3/TRBV12-4
TGTGCCAGCACCCTAGGGAGCTCCTACGAGCAGTACTTC
CASTLGSSYEQYF
>NA|TRBJ2-7|TRBD2|TRBV18
TGTGCCAGCTCACCGACGGTTGAGCGGGGGACCTACGAGCAGTACTTC
CASSPTVERGTYEQYF
>NA|TRBJ1-2|NA|TRBV28
TGTGCCAGCAGTTTCAAAGGTGCAGGCGGGATCTTCGAGAAACTATATGGCTACACCTTC
CASSFKGAGGIFEKLYGYTF
>NA|TRBJ2-1|TRBD2|TRBV6-5
TGTGCCAGCAGTTACGGGACTAGTCTAGATGAGCAGTTCTTC
CASSYGTSLDEQFF
>few|TRBJ1-5|TRBD1|TRBV4-1
TGCGCCAGCAGCCAAGTAATGGCGGGACAGGGGGCGAGCAATCAGCCCCAGCATTTT
CASSQVMAGQGASNQPQHF
>NA|TRBJ2-3|TRBD1|TRBV6-6
TGTGCCAGCAGTTACCTGGGACAGGGACTCACAGATACGCAGTATTTT
CASSYLGQGLTDTQYF
>NA|TRBJ2-7|TRBD1|TRBV10-2
TGCGCCAGCAGTGATGGACAGGCCTACGAGCAGTACTTC
CASSDGQAYEQYF
>NA|TRBJ1-2|NA|TRBV5-1
TGCGCCAGCAGCACCGGGACAAACTTCTATGGCTACACCTTC
CASSTGTNFYGYTF
>NA|TRBJ2-7|NA|TRBV13
TGTGCCAGCAGCCAGGGGACGGTATCCTACGAGCAGTACTTC
CASSQGTVSYEQYF
>NA|TRBJ1-2|TRBD1|TRBV7-2
TGTGCCAGCAGGATGGGGACAGGGGAAGACTATGGCTACACCTTC
CASRMGTGEDYGYTF
>NA|TRBJ2-7|NA|TRBV5-1
TGCGCCAGCAGCTTGGCCCCCCGTGGCCCAAGCTCCTACGAGCAGTACTTC
CASSLAPRGPSSYEQYF
>NA|TRBJ2-7|TRBD2|TRBV30
TGTGCCTGGAGTCACGGGACTAGCGGGGGATTGTCCTACGAGCAGTACTTC
CAWSHGTSGGLSYEQYF
>NA|TRBJ1-5|TRBD1|TRBV28
TGTGCCAGCAGTTCCCTTAGACAGGGGGATAATCAGCCCCAGCATTTT
CASSSLRQGDNQPQHF
>NA|TRBJ2-3|NA|TRBV5-6
TGTGCCAGCAGTCCGAACTCTAGCGTACTCGGCACAGATACGCAGTATTTT
CASSPNSSVLGTDTQYF
>NA|TRBJ1-2|TRBD1|TRBV2
TGTGCCAGCAGTGAGGGGACAGGGTATGGCTACACCTTC
CASSEGTGYGYTF
>NA|TRBJ2-7|TRBD1|TRBV27
TGTGCCAGCAGGGACAGGGGATACGAGCAGTACTTC
CASRDRGYEQYF
>NA|TRBJ1-2|NA|TRBV27
TGTGCCAGCAGCCCAGGGAGGGATGGGTATGGCTACACCTTC
CASSPGRDGYGYTF
>NA|TRBJ2-1|TRBD1|TRBV6-5
TGTGCCAGCAGTCAGCCGGGACAGGGTGGTGAGCAGTTCTTC
CASSQPGQGGEQFF
>once|TRBJ2-1|TRBD2|TRBV7-9
TGTGCCAGCAGCTTAGCGAGGCGCGGGGGGGCCGATGAGCAGTTCTTC
CASSLARRGGADEQFF
>NA|TRBJ2-7|TRBD2|TRBV6-6
TGTGCCAGCAGCGCCCGGGCGGGAGGGGGGCAGTACTTC
CASSARAGGGQYF
>NA|TRBJ1-1|TRBD1|TRBV5-1
TGCGCCAGCAGCCCGGGACAGGGGATGAACACTGAAGCTTTCTTT
CASSPGQGMNTEAFF
>NA|TRBJ2-3|TRBD1|TRBV6-5
TGTGCCAGCAGAAGGACAGGGGGGGGCACAGATACGCAGTATTTT
CASRRTGGGTDTQYF
>NA|TRBJ2-7|NA|TRBV9
TGTGCCAGCAGCGTAGGGCCCGGGATGGACTACGAGCAGTACTTC
CASSVGPGMDYEQYF
>NA|TRBJ2-7|NA|TRBV28
TGTGCCAGCAGTTTCCCCGTGAGCTACGAGCAGTACTTC
CASSFPVSYEQYF
>NA|TRBJ2-7|NA|TRBV6-5
TGTGCCAGCAGCATACAGTCCTCCTACGAGCAGTACTTC
CASSIQSSYEQYF
>few|TRBJ1-5|NA|TRBV4-2
TGTGCCAGCAGCCAAGACCCCAGAAGTTATAGCAATCAGCCCCAGCATTTT
CASSQDPRSYSNQPQHF
>NA|TRBJ1-4|NA|TRBV10-3
TGTGCCATCAGCCCGACAGCGACAACTAATGAAAAACTGTTTTTT
CAISPTATTNEKLFF
>NA|TRBJ2-1|NA|TRBV20-1
TGCAGTGCAAAAACCGCGCGACTGCAGTTCTTC
CSAKTARLQFF
>NA|TRBJ2-7|NA|TRBV29-1
TGCAGCGTTGTTCCAGGAACAGGACGCTCCTACGAGCAGTACTTC
CSVVPGTGRSYEQYF
>once|TRBJ1-1|TRBD1|TRBV10-3
TGTGCCATCTCACCCGGACAGGAGAACACTGAAGCTTTCTTT
CAISPGQENTEAFF
>once|TRBJ2-3|TRBD2|TRBV4-1
TGCGCCAGCAGCCCCGGGAGGTTAGAAGATACGCAGTATTTT
CASSPGRLEDTQYF
>NA|TRBJ2-1|TRBD1|TRBV6-5
TGTGCCAGCAGACAGACAGGGGGCGATGAGCAGTTCTTC
CASRQTGGDEQFF
>NA|TRBJ2-7|TRBD1|TRBV30
TGTGCCTGGAGTGCGGGACAGGGTCGATACGAGCAGTACTTC
CAWSAGQGRYEQYF
>NA|TRBJ2-3|TRBD2|TRBV18
TGTGCCAGCTCACCACAGACTAGCGGCACAGATACGCAGTATTTT
CASSPQTSGTDTQYF
>NA|TRBJ2-1|NA|TRBV28
TGTGCCAGCAGGGGGGGTCTGACGCTCTTCTACAATGAGCAGTTCTTC
CASRGGLTLFYNEQFF